This T cell receptor beta chain emerged from a study of blood T cell repertoires in COVID-19. Study details: Some COVID-19 samples were acute and others convalescent; all came from the United States, Italy and Spain.

CDR1 and CDR2 (germline): MNHNS, SASEGT. The CDR3 is made up of 15 amino acids. V was cut by 2 bases and J by 0 bases, with 8 bases left in between. Original methodology: Estimation of nucleated cell counts relied on the amplification of reference gene primers. Profiling relied on immunoSEQ multiplex PCR, and the TCRdb table lists in-frame clones only, not all of them. V and J calls and clone size are as listed in that table; D and trimming were resolved from the DNA. Of 250,000 to 300,000 clones in the sample, approximately 82% were seen once. This sequence was found in a man older than 75 with acute or convalescent COVID-19. The rearrangement links TRBV6-1 to TRBJ2-1; tentatively, D is TRBD2 (6 bases). Sequencing was performed on peripheral blood. The CDR3 DNA reads as TGTGCCAGCAGTGAATTCGGGAGCTCCTACAATGAGCAGTTCTTC. This encodes CASSEFGSSYNEQFF.